This record covers a single T cell receptor (beta chain). These data are taken from a study of blood T cell repertoires in COVID-19. Study-level information: Italy, Spain and the United States were the sources of the convalescent and acute COVID-19 samples. Sample material is recorded as cDNA or gDNA derived from T cells, B-cell-depleted T cells, or PBMCs.

This CDR3 spans 16 amino acids. The V and J ends lost 3 bases and 8 bases respectively, with 20 bases between them. Germline assignment: CDR1 MNHEY and CDR2 SMNVEV (reference sequence). Authors' analysis steps: Amplification from reference gene primers served as the basis for estimated nucleated cell counts. Some clones are missing from TCRdb's copy, which holds only in-frame ones; the method was immunoSEQ multiplex PCR. That table supplies the V and J calls and clone size; D and trimming were determined from the DNA. This sample has 85,000 to 110,000 clones, with approximately 84% found just once. This clonotype was sampled from a human donor in a cohort sampled during active or convalescent COVID-19. Material: peripheral blood. This rearrangement joins TRBV27 to TRBJ2-1; possibly TRBD2 for D (7 bases). In DNA form, the CDR3 reads TGTGCCAGCAGTTTGTCCATCGGGCGGGGGCTCCATGAGCAGTTCTTC. Translating it yields CASSLSIGRGLHEQFF.